Below are 8 T cell receptor beta chains sequenced from a single sample in a study of radiotherapy plus CTLA-4 blockade in lung cancer. Generated by immunoSEQ multiplex PCR, the TCRdb table keeps only in-frame clones and is missing some. This sample has 100,000 or so clones, with about four fifths found just once. The starting material was peripheral blood, obtained from a patient treated with radiotherapy plus ipilimumab. These receptors were taken from a human donor with non-small cell lung cancer that progressed on radiotherapy plus ipilimumab.

The chain combines TRBV5-4 with TRBJ1-2; possibly TRBD1 for D (6 bases). This CDR3 has 16 residues. Germline values: CDR1 SGHNT, CDR2 YYREEE (reference sequence). Trimming took off 0 bases at V and 5 bases at J, with 17 bases between the two ends. The CDR3: CASSLATGRTLYGYTF. The CDR3 DNA sequence: TGTGCCAGCAGCTTGGCCACAGGGAGGACCCTTTATGGCTACACCTTC.

This clone was counted between two and nine times. J is TRBJ1-5 and V is TRBV28; D is undetermined. Deletions cut 4 bases from V and 2 bases from J, with 12 bases between. Germline V CDR1 and CDR2: MDHEN, SYDVKM. CDR3 size: 15 residues. The CDR3 here is CASSSVEGRNQPQHF. The CDR3 region has the DNA TGTGCCAGCAGTTCAGTGGAGGGTCGCAATCAGCCCCAGCATTTT.

The chain couples TRBV5-1 to TRBJ1-1; TRBD1 agrees at 10 bases. After removal of 4 bases from V and 0 bases from J, the junction contained 9 bases not matched to a gene. Germline V gene sequence: CDR1 SGHRS, CDR2 YFSETQ. The CDR3 is made up of 17 amino acids. The CDR3 DNA sequence: TGCGCCAGCAGCCCCTGGAGAGGGACAGGGGTGAACACTGAAGCTTTCTTT. Protein: CASSPWRGTGVNTEAFF.

The chain employs TRBV11-3 and TRBJ1-2; TRBD1 agrees at 7 bases. Germline lookup yields CDR1 SGHNT and CDR2 YENEEA. The CDR3 runs to 16 residues. Trimming removed 5 bases from V and 5 bases from J; junction bases left unmatched: 14. The CDR3 spells CASSLGQAQTGYGYTF. The CDR3 nucleotides read TGTGCCAGCAGCCTAGGACAGGCCCAAACCGGGTATGGCTACACCTTC. Complete variable domain (other parts from reference TRBV11-3 and TRBJ1-2): EAGVVQSPRYKIIEKKQPVAFWCNPISGHNTLYWYLQNLGQGPELLIRYENEEAVDDSQLPKDRFSAERLKGVDSTLKIQPAELGDSAVYLCASSLGQAQTGYGYTFGSGTRLTVV.

The rearrangement uses TRBV7-9 and TRBJ1-2; unclear D gene. V lost 8 bases, J lost 5 bases, and 15 bases lay in between. There are 13 residues in the CDR3. The germline CDR1 and CDR2 sequences are SEHNR and FQNEAQ (reference sequence). CDR3 DNA: TGTGCCAGCCGGCGGATTACCCCATATGGCTACACCTTC. Encoded protein: CASRRITPYGYTF. The full variable domain, rest sourced from reference TRBV7-9 and TRBJ1-2, is DTGVSQNPRHKITKRGQNVTFRCDPISEHNRLYWYRQTLGQGPEFLTYFQNEAQLEKSRLLSDRFSAERPKGSFSTLEIQRTEQGDSAMYLCASRRITPYGYTFGSGTRLTVV.

CDR3 amino acids: CASSSNTEAFF. DNA of the CDR3: TGTGCCAGCAGCTCGAACACTGAAGCTTTCTTT. The chain couples TRBV7-2 to TRBJ1-1; D unresolved. Germline assignment: CDR1 SGHTA and CDR2 FQGNSA. Trimming shortened V by 4 bases and J by 1 base, and 1 base separated the two germline ends. The CDR3 runs to 11 residues.

CDR3 in amino acids: CAWRPGYNEQFF. The CDR3 coding sequence is TGTGCCTGGAGGCCGGGGTACAATGAGCAGTTCTTC. The chain combines TRBV30 with TRBJ2-1; TRBD2 might be the D (5 bases). The CDR3 runs to 12 residues. Between the trimmed V and J ends, which lost 3 bases and 4 bases, there was a span of 7 bases. Germline V CDR1 and CDR2: GTSNPN, SVGIG (reference sequence).

The V call is TRBV9, the J call TRBJ2-1, with D perhaps matching TRBD2 (6 bases). This CDR3 comprises 14 residues. CDR1 is SGDLS, CDR2 YYNGEE, per germline. V was pared by 3 bases and J by 3 bases, with 10 bases between. CDR3 DNA sequence: TGTGCCAGCAGCGGCGGGACCAACTACAATGAGCAGTTCTTC. The encoded protein is CASSGGTNYNEQFF. Looking up the rest from reference TRBV9 and TRBJ2-1 gives the full variable domain: DSGVTQTPKHLITATGQRVTLRCSPRSGDLSVYWYQQSLDQGLQFLIQYYNGEERAKGNILERFSAQQFPDLHSELNLSSLELGDSALYFCASSGGTNYNEQFFGPGTRLTVL.